These 25 T cell receptor beta chains were sequenced from one sample in a study of T-cell memory formation after mild COVID-19. TCRdb processed the 5' RACE reads anew with MiXCR; each CDR3 protein has one entry. The data show about 170,000 distinct CDR3 sequences, approximately 12% seen once. Sequencing was done on a sample of PBMCs or a T cell subset sorted from them (not recorded which). The receptors stem from a man aged 18 to 35 who had mild COVID-19 (a few samples of this study predate the infection). Cell type and time point are not known.

This clonotype was observed a few times. The V call is TRBV7-2, the J call TRBJ2-1; TRBD1 matches at 7 bases. The CDR3 loop spans 15 amino acids. V was clipped by 2 bases and J by 7 bases; unmatched bases: 8. Germline V gene data show CDR1 as SGHTA and CDR2 as FQGNSA. The CDR3 sequence is CASSLQTTGANEQFF. In DNA, the CDR3 is TGTGCCAGCAGCTTACAGACTACAGGGGCAAATGAGCAGTTCTTC. The complete variable domain, with remaining parts taken from reference TRBV7-2 and TRBJ2-1, reads GAGVSQSPSNKVTEKGKDVELRCDPISGHTALYWYRQSLGQGLEFLIYFQGNSAPDKSGLPSDRFSAERTGGSVSTLTIQRTQQEDSAVYLCASSLQTTGANEQFFGPGTRLTVL.

CDR3 in DNA: TGTGCCAGCAGGCTAGCGGGGCGCCCTACCTACAATGAGCAGTTCTTC. Amino acid sequence: CASRLAGRPTYNEQFF. The gene calls are TRBV6-2 or TRBV6-3 and TRBJ2-1, with 9 positions matching TRBD2. The CDR3 has 16 amino acids. CDR1 MNHEY and CDR2 SVGEGT come from the germline V gene. Losses at the gene ends were 6 bases for V and 2 bases for J; bases not matched to a gene: 8.

This clonotype was found a few times. The chain carries TRBV7-2 and TRBJ1-3, with D hard to call. CDR1 SGHTA and CDR2 FQGNSA come from the germline V gene. CDR3 length: 13 amino acids. The V and J ends lost 4 bases and 2 bases respectively, with 6 bases between them. CDR3 residues: CASSSGAGNTIYF. For the CDR3, the DNA is TGTGCCAGCAGCTCGGGCGCTGGAAACACCATATATTTT.

Many counts were recorded for this clonotype. The J gene is TRBJ2-1, the V gene TRBV4-2; D might be TRBD1 or TRBD2, each matching 6 bases. CDR1 LGHNA and CDR2 YNFKEQ come from the germline V gene. Trimming took off 3 bases at V and 11 bases at J, with 26 bases between the two ends. The CDR3 is made up of 17 amino acids. DNA of the CDR3: TGTGCCAGCAGCCAGGACTTCTGGGGGGCCGGGGTTGAGAAGCAGTTCTTC. Protein sequence: CASSQDFWGAGVEKQFF.

The chain has TRBV4-3 and TRBJ2-5; D may be TRBD1 or TRBD2 (5 bases each). CDR3 size: 16 residues. V lost 0 bases and J lost 9, with 20 bases in between. Germline CDR1 and CDR2: LGHNA and YSLEER. The CDR3 sequence is CASSQEESGQRMAQYF. The CDR3, as DNA: TGCGCCAGCAGCCAAGAGGAGTCGGGGCAGCGTATGGCCCAGTACTTC.

In this sample, this clonotype turned up a few times. The CDR3 DNA reads as TGTGCCGTAGGGGGCTTACAAGAGACCCAGTACTTC. Translated, it gives CAVGGLQETQYF. The V and J genes are TRBV28 and TRBJ2-5; 7 nucleotides match TRBD1. This CDR3 spans 12 amino acids. After removal of 11 bases from V and 2 bases from J, the junction contained 5 bases not matched to a gene. Per the germline V gene, CDR1 is MDHEN and CDR2 is SYDVKM.

This clonotype was seen only a few times. The chain is built from TRBV27 and TRBJ2-3; no definite D call. Trimming took off 2 bases at V and 6 bases at J, with 9 bases between the two ends. CDR1 and CDR2 from the germline V gene are MNHEY and SMNVEV (reference sequence). This CDR3 comprises 13 residues. In DNA, the CDR3 is TGTGCCAGCAGTTTACAATTTTCGGATACGCAGTATTTT. It translates to CASSLQFSDTQYF.

In this sample, this clonotype turned up a few times. This chain joins TRBV6-5 and TRBJ1-6; D not resolved. CDR1 MNHEY and CDR2 SVGAGI come from the germline V gene. V was trimmed by 6 bases and J by 11 bases, leaving 11 bases between them. The CDR3 length is 12 residues. The CDR3 sequence: CASSNTRTPLHF. The CDR3 DNA follows: TGTGCCAGCAGCAATACCCGAACACCCCTCCACTTT.

This chain uses TRBV7-2 with TRBJ1-2; D is possibly TRBD1 (5 bases). CDR3 length: 17 residues. Germline V gene sequence: CDR1 SGHTA, CDR2 FQGNSA. Trimming shortened V by 2 bases and J by 5 bases, and 21 bases separated the two germline ends. CDR3: CASSLSGSGGSGYGYTF. DNA for the CDR3: TGTGCCAGCAGCTTATCAGGAAGCGGGGGTTCTGGTTATGGCTACACCTTC.

This clonotype has just a few counts. This chain links TRBV4-3 with TRBJ1-1; D is undetermined. Germline V gene data show CDR1 as LGHNA and CDR2 as YSLEER. V lost 1 base, J lost 0 bases, and 9 bases lay in between. The CDR3 runs 15 residues. This CDR3 is CASSQVNTVNTEAFF. CDR3 in DNA: TGCGCCAGCAGCCAAGTCAACACAGTGAACACTGAAGCTTTCTTT.

V is TRBV2 and J is TRBJ2-5; D is perhaps TRBD1 (6 bases). CDR1 SNHLY and CDR2 FYNNEI come from the germline V gene. The V and J ends lost 6 bases and 2 bases respectively, with 13 bases between them. This CDR3 is built from 14 residues. The CDR3 loop is CASRGGQRQETQYF. CDR3 in DNA: TGTGCCAGCAGGGGCGGACAGAGACAAGAGACCCAGTACTTC.

The chain is built from TRBV6-5 and TRBJ2-3; the D is unclear. The CDR3 is 12 residues long. Germline loops: CDR1 MNHEY, CDR2 SVGAGI. V lost 2 bases and J 9 bases, leaving 9 bases between the germline ends. The CDR3: CASSYVGETQYF. The CDR3 DNA is TGTGCCAGCAGTTACGTTGGGGAAACGCAGTATTTT.

This clonotype was picked up a small number of times. This chain links TRBV28 with TRBJ2-3; 10 bases are shared with TRBD1. The CDR3 extends over 15 amino acids. Trimming removed 7 bases from V and 2 bases from J; junction bases left unmatched: 6. Germline V CDR1 and CDR2: MDHEN, SYDVKM. The CDR3 loop is CASTWGTGDTDTQYF. The CDR3 DNA follows: TGTGCCAGCACCTGGGGGACAGGGGACACAGATACGCAGTATTTT.

The V gene is TRBV7-9, the J gene TRBJ2-1, with unresolved D. The V end was cut by 5 bases, the J end by 8 bases, with 13 bases between. The CDR3 consists of 13 residues. CDR1 is SEHNR, CDR2 FQNEAQ, per germline (reference sequence). DNA for the CDR3: TGTGCCAGCAGCGTCGCCCTCGGTGATGAGCAGTTCTTC. It is translated as CASSVALGDEQFF.

The CDR3 nucleotides read TGTGCCATCAGAACCGGGACAATGAACACCGGGGAGCTGTTTTTT. It specifies CAIRTGTMNTGELFF. The chain combines TRBV10-3 with TRBJ2-2; possible D gene TRBD1, 6 bases. The CDR3 length is 15 residues. The germline gives CDR1 ENHRY, CDR2 SYGVKD. Trimming removed 6 bases at V and 1 base at J, with 12 bases between.

This chain uses TRBV9 with TRBJ2-3; D is tentatively TRBD1 or TRBD2 (5 bases each). V was shortened by 6 bases and J by 1 base, with 15 bases between the two germline ends. Germline loops: CDR1 SGDLS, CDR2 YYNGEE. There are 15 residues in the CDR3. The CDR3 region has the DNA TGTGCCAGCACCTTGCGAGGGGCTGGCACAGATACGCAGTATTTT. Its protein product is CASTLRGAGTDTQYF.

This clonotype was recorded a few times. The J gene is TRBJ1-4, the V gene TRBV20-1; maybe TRBD1 (5 bases). Deletions cut 5 bases from V and 6 bases from J, with 16 bases between. Germline CDR1 is DFQATT and CDR2 is SNEGSKA (reference sequence). The CDR3 loop spans 14 amino acids. The CDR3 loop is CSAPSGRGYEKLFF. In nucleotides, the CDR3 is TGCAGTGCTCCATCAGGGAGGGGCTATGAAAAACTGTTTTTT.

This chain links TRBV5-1 with TRBJ2-7; D may match TRBD1 or TRBD2 (6 bases each). Germline lookup yields CDR1 SGHRS and CDR2 YFSETQ. CDR3 length: 13 residues. The V and J ends lost 3 bases and 3 bases respectively, with 10 bases between them. Written as DNA, the CDR3 is TGCGCCAGCAGCTCTGGAGGGGGCTACGAGCAGTACTTC. Amino acids: CASSSGGGYEQYF.

This clonotype was seen at least ten times. Its ends do not fully match the called genes, so a read error is possible. This chain joins TRBV6-5 and TRBJ2-2; no definite D call. CDR3 length: 13 residues. The germline V gene encodes CDR1 MNHEY and CDR2 SVGAGI. The CDR3 DNA sequence: TGTGCCAGCAGTTACCCCCCCACCCGGGAGCTGTTTTTT. Translation gives CASSYPPTRELFF.

This clonotype showed up just a few times. This chain joins TRBV9 and TRBJ2-5, with a tentative D call TRBD1 (6 bases). Germline CDR1 and CDR2: SGDLS and YYNGEE. V lost 0 bases and J 1 base, leaving 13 bases between the germline ends. The CDR3 covers 16 residues. CDR3 DNA sequence: TGTGCCAGCAGCGTAGATGCCGGGACACTCCAAGAGACCCAGTACTTC. It codes for CASSVDAGTLQETQYF.

This clonotype has more than one count but fewer than ten. The V call is TRBV20-1, the J call TRBJ2-3; the D gene is possibly TRBD2 (7 bases). The CDR3 extends over 18 amino acids. V was shortened by 1 base and J by 5 bases, with 25 bases between the two germline ends. Germline V CDR1 and CDR2: DFQATT, SNEGSKA (reference sequence). This CDR3 reads CSARATRGGGDFRDTQYF. CDR3 nucleotide sequence: TGCAGTGCTAGAGCCACGAGGGGGGGCGGGGATTTCCGAGATACGCAGTATTTT.

The chain carries TRBV5-5 and TRBJ1-5; unclear D gene. The CDR3 runs 13 residues. Germline V gene lookup returns CDR1 SGHKS and CDR2 YYEKEE (reference sequence). The ends were cut back, 4 bases at V and 7 bases at J, with 12 bases in the middle. This CDR3 is CASSLLLRQPQHF. In DNA form, the CDR3 reads TGTGCCAGCAGCCTGCTACTTCGGCAGCCCCAGCATTTT.

The J gene is TRBJ2-5, the V gene TRBV5-1, with D hard to call. V shed 5 bases and J shed 1 base, with 12 bases lying between them. Germline V gene sequence: CDR1 SGHRS, CDR2 YFSETQ. The CDR3 loop spans 14 amino acids. In nucleotides, the CDR3 is TGCGCCAGCAGGGCTATATTTCGCCAAGAGACCCAGTACTTC. As protein: CASRAIFRQETQYF.

This clonotype occurred a few times. The V gene is TRBV10-3, the J gene TRBJ1-1; TRBD1 might be the D (5 bases). The V end lost 8 bases, the J end lost 3 bases, and 13 bases lay between the germline ends. CDR1 ENHRY and CDR2 SYGVKD come from the germline V gene. This CDR3 is built from 13 residues. In nucleotides, the CDR3 is TGTGCCATCGGGGGGATCAGGGACACTGAAGCTTTCTTT. Amino acids: CAIGGIRDTEAFF.

This chain joins TRBV3-1 and TRBJ2-5; 9 nucleotides align to TRBD1. Germline assignment: CDR1 LGHDT and CDR2 YNNKEL (reference sequence). This CDR3 is built from 15 residues. Trimming at V came to 1 base and at J to 5 bases, leaving 5 bases not matched to a gene. The CDR3 loop reads CASSQGGQGWETQYF. The DNA for the CDR3 is TGTGCCAGCAGCCAAGGGGGACAGGGATGGGAGACCCAGTACTTC.